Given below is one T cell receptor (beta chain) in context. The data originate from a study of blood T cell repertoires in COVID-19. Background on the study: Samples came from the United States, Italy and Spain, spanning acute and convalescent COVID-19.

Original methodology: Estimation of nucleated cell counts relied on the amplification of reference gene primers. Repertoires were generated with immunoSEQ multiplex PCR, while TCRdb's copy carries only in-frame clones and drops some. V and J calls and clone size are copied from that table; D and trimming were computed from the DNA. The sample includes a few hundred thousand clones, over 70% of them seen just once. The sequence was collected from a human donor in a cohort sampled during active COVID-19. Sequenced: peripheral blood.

The CDR3 loop is CASALGGGYYEQYF. The DNA for the CDR3 is TGTGCCAGCGCCCTGGGAGGGGGTTACTACGAGCAGTACTTC. The rearrangement joins TRBV3-1 (or the pseudogene TRBV3-2) to TRBJ2-7, with D possibly TRBD2 on 7 matching bases. V was shortened by 8 bases and J by 3 bases, with 17 bases between the two germline ends. This CDR3 has 14 amino acids. The germline CDR1 and CDR2 sequences are LGHDT and YNNKEL (reference sequence).